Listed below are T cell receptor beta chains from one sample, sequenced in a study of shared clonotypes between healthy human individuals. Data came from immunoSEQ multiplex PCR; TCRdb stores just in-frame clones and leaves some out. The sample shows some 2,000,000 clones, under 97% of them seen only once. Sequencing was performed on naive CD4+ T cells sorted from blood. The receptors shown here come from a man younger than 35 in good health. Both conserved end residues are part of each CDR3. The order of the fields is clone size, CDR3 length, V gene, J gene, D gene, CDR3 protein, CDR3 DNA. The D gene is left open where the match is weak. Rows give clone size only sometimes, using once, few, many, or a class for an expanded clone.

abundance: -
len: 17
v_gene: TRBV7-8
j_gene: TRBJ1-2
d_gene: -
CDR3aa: CASSPSRQTIGNYGYTF
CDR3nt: TGTGCCAGCAGCCCCTCCCGACAGACCATTGGGAACTATGGCTACACCTTC

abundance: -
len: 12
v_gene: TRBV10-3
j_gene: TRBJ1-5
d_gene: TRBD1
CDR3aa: CAAGTGDQPQHF
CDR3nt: TGTGCCGCGGGGACAGGGGATCAGCCCCAGCATTTT

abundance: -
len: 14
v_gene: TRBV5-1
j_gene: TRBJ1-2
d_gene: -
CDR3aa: CASSPGRSHYGYTF
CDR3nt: TGCGCCAGCAGCCCGGGACGGAGCCACTATGGCTACACCTTC

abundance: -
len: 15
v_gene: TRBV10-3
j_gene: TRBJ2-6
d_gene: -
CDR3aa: CAISEGSSGANVLTF
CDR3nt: TGTGCCATCAGTGAGGGTAGCTCTGGGGCCAACGTCCTGACTTTC

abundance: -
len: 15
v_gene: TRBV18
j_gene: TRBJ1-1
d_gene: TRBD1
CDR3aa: CASSPGRDRVTEAFF
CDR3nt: TGTGCCAGCTCACCGGGAAGGGACAGGGTCACTGAAGCTTTCTTT

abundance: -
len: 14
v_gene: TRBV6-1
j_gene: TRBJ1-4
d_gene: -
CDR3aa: CASSPRDVNEKLFF
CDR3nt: TGTGCCAGCAGCCCAAGGGACGTCAATGAAAAACTGTTTTTT

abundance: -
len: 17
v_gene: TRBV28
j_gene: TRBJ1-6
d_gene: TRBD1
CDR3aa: CASKKSILGQGPSPLHF
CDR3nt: TGTGCCAGCAAGAAGAGTATATTGGGACAGGGGCCCTCCCCCCTCCACTTT

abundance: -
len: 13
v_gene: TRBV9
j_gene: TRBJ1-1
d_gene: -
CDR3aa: CASSVFLSTEAFF
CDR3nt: TGTGCCAGCAGCGTTTTCCTCAGCACTGAAGCTTTCTTT

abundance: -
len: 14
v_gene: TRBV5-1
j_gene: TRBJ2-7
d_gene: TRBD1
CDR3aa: CASSLTGGPYEQYF
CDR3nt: TGCGCCAGCAGCTTAACAGGGGGCCCCTACGAGCAGTACTTC

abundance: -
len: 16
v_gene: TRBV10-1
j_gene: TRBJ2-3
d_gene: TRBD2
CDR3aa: CASSWTSGRTTDTQYF
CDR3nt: TGCGCCAGCAGTTGGACTAGCGGGAGGACCACAGATACGCAGTATTTT

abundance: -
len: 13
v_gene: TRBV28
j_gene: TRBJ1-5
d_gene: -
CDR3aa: CASSSSGPQPQHF
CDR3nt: -

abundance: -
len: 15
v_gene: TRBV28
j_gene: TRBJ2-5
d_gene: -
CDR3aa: CASRLDRPGQETQYF
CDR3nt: TGTGCCAGCAGACTCGACAGACCTGGCCAAGAGACCCAGTACTTC

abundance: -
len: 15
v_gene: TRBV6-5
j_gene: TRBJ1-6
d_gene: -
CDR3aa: CASSYDGNGDSPLHF
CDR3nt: TGTGCCAGCAGTTACGATGGCAATGGGGATTCACCCCTCCACTTT

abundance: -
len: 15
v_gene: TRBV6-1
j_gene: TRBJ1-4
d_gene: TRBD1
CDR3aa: CASTGLQGPGEKLFF
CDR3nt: TGTGCCAGCACCGGATTACAGGGGCCGGGTGAAAAACTGTTTTTT

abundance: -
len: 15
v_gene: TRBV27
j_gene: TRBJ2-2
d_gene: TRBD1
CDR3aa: CASSPDRLNTGELFF
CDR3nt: TGTGCCAGCAGTCCGGACAGGTTAAACACCGGGGAGCTGTTTTTT

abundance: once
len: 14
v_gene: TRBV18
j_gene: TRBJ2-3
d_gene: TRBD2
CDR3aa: CASSPLAATDTQYF
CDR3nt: TGTGCCAGCTCACCCCTAGCGGCCACAGATACGCAGTATTTT